This T cell receptor beta chain was documented in a study of CD8+CD57+ T cells in acquired aplastic anemia. Notes on the study in general: For CD8+ Simpson's diversity, patients and controls showed no significant difference.

A remark on this clonotype: The antigen remains undetermined.

For CDR3 and TCR beta VDJ profiling, genomic DNA was the template used. TCRdb itself ran the reads through MiXCR, one entry per CDR3 protein. The table includes tens of thousands of distinct CDR3 sequences, approximately 45% detected once. J was trimmed by 1 base and V by 4 bases; bases with no gene match: 9. Germline V gives CDR1 MGHDK, CDR2 SYGVNS. This CDR3 is built from 18 residues. This sequence originates from a human donor in good health, serving as a control. Specimen: sorted CD4+, CD8+, or CD8+CD57+ T cells (not recorded which) from PBMCs. This chain joins TRBV25-1 and TRBJ2-3, with 12 positions matching TRBD2. The DNA of the CDR3 is TGTGCCAGCAGTGGTCGGCTAGCGGGGGGGCCCCGCACAGATACGCAGTATTTT. Protein sequence: CASSGRLAGGPRTDTQYF.